What follows are 22 T cell receptor beta chains derived from one specimen sequenced in a study of cytomegalovirus exposure and HLA in healthy donors. Use of 60 Vbeta and 13 Jbeta primers characterized the PCR. Assay: immunoSEQ multiplex PCR; the TCRdb copy retains only in-frame clones and omits some. This sample has 55,000 to 75,000 clones, with 70% to 85% found just once. The sample taken for sequencing was PBMCs. The receptor set was obtained from a human donor in good health.

This clone ranks as medium-sized. This chain joins TRBV7-2 and TRBJ2-1; D is undetermined. From germline, CDR1 is SGHTA and CDR2 FQGNSA. The V gene lost 0 bases and the J gene lost 0 bases, with 9 bases spanning the gap. The CDR3 spans 16 residues. CDR3 bases: TGTGCCAGCAGCTTAGCGGTACATTCCTCCTACAATGAGCAGTTCTTC. Translation: CASSLAVHSSYNEQFF.

This chain connects TRBV5-1 to TRBJ2-1; 8 bases are a match to TRBD1. The J segment lost 8 bases and the V segment lost 4 bases, leaving 8 bases of the junction unmatched. The CDR3 extends over 14 amino acids. Germline lookup yields CDR1 SGHRS and CDR2 YFSETQ. The CDR3 nucleotides read TGCGCCAGCAGCCGGACAGGGCCCACAGATGAGCAGTTCTTC. Translation: CASSRTGPTDEQFF.

The V gene is TRBV5-6, the J gene TRBJ1-1; D remains ambiguous. Between the trimmed V and J ends, which lost 3 bases and 1 base, there was a span of 16 bases. From germline, CDR1 is SGHDT and CDR2 YYEEEE. The CDR3 extends over 16 amino acids. This chain's CDR3 is CASSSQIRQENTEAFF. CDR3 nucleotides: TGTGCCAGCAGCTCACAAATAAGACAAGAGAACACTGAAGCTTTCTTT. The full variable domain, in which reference TRBV5-6 and TRBJ1-1 provide the parts outside the CDR3, is DAGVTQSPTHLIKTRGQQVTLRCSPKSGHDTVSWYQQALGQGPQFIFQYYEEEERQRGNFPDRFSGHQFPNYSSELNVNALLLGDSALYLCASSSQIRQENTEAFFGQGTRLTVV.

This sequence joins TRBV15 and TRBJ2-2; 8 bases are a match to TRBD1. The germline CDR1 and CDR2 sequences are LNHNV and YYDKDF (reference sequence). V dropped 2 bases and J dropped 6; count of bases not matched to a gene: 11. CDR3 length: 17 amino acids. The DNA of the CDR3 is TGTGCCACCAGCAGAACGATTGGACAGGGTGGCGCCGGGGAGCTGTTTTTT. It yields the protein CATSRTIGQGGAGELFF.

A few counts support this clone. The chain links TRBV7-2 to TRBJ2-7, with D possibly being TRBD2 (6 bases). Trimming took off 0 bases at V and 2 bases at J, with 11 bases between the two ends. The CDR3 is 15 residues long. In germline, CDR1 is SGHTA, CDR2 FQGNSA. CDR3 DNA sequence: TGTGCCAGCAGCTTAGCCGGGAGTGAGCCCTACGAGCAGTACTTC. Translating it yields CASSLAGSEPYEQYF.

This chain connects TRBV10-1 to TRBJ2-7, with 9 bases aligning to TRBD1. The J segment lost 2 bases and the V segment lost 3 bases, leaving 8 bases of the junction unmatched. This CDR3 spans 16 amino acids. Germline loops: CDR1 WNHNN, CDR2 SYGVQD (reference sequence). The CDR3 DNA follows: TGCGCCAGCAGTGACGGCCGGGACAGGGTACCCTACGAGCAGTACTTC. Amino acids: CASSDGRDRVPYEQYF.

The V gene is TRBV7-9, the J gene TRBJ1-1; 8 bases are shared with TRBD1. Germline CDR1 SEHNR, CDR2 FQNEAQ (reference sequence). This CDR3 spans 15 amino acids. The V segment lost 4 bases and the J segment 3 bases; nucleotides outside the gene matches: 7. This CDR3 is CASSSPQGGDTEAFF. The CDR3 DNA sequence: TGTGCCAGCAGCTCACCACAGGGGGGGGACACTGAAGCTTTCTTT.

The J gene is TRBJ1-2, the V gene TRBV28, with D maybe TRBD1 (5 bases). The CDR3 totals 13 residues. Germline CDR1 MDHEN, CDR2 SYDVKM. V lost 4 bases and J lost 5, with 11 bases in between. The CDR3 region has the DNA TGTGCCAGCAGTTGGAGGGAGGGGTATGGCTACACCTTC. It specifies CASSWREGYGYTF.

DNA for the CDR3: TGTGCCTGGAGTTCGGGGATTCTAGAAGCTTTCTTT. It encodes CAWSSGILEAFF. This rearrangement joins TRBV30 to TRBJ1-1; D unresolved. Trimming removed 2 bases at V and 8 bases at J, with 12 bases between. The CDR3 totals 12 residues. CDR1 GTSNPN and CDR2 SVGIG come from the germline V gene (reference sequence).

The chain employs TRBV29-1 and TRBJ1-2, with 11 bases lining up with TRBD1. Germline values: CDR1 SQVTM, CDR2 ANQGSEA. CDR3 length equals 12 residues. V lost 7 bases and J lost 5; bases outside the gene matches: 3. CDR3 DNA sequence: TGCAGCGCCCGGGACAGGGGGTATGGCTACACCTTC. It codes for CSARDRGYGYTF.

The CDR3 DNA follows: TGTGCCAGCAGTAGGGACAGCAACACTGAAGCTTTCTTT. Translating it yields CASSRDSNTEAFF. The chain joins TRBV9 to TRBJ1-1; 7 positions agree with TRBD1. In germline, CDR1 is SGDLS, CDR2 YYNGEE. With V trimmed by 5 bases and J by 2 bases, 3 bases remained unmatched. CDR3 length: 13 amino acids.

The CDR3 reads CASSGRQGGNTEAFF. The CDR3 DNA follows: TGTGCCAGCAGCGGTCGACAGGGTGGAAACACTGAAGCTTTCTTT. This chain joins TRBV5-4 and TRBJ1-1; 7 bases are a match to TRBD1. The CDR3 is 15 residues long. J gave up 2 bases and V 4 bases, and 8 bases lay outside the gene matches. The germline gives CDR1 SGHNT, CDR2 YYREEE (reference sequence).

This clone occurred many times. One end of the junction does not line up with germline, which may come from a read error. V and J are TRBV19 and TRBJ1-5; D gene uncertain. The CDR3 is 16 amino acids. The germline V gene encodes CDR1 LNHDA and CDR2 SQIVND (reference sequence). The CDR3 bases are TGTGCCAGTAGTACGCTCCCCGGGAAAGGATCTCGAAAGGTGGATTTT. This codes for CASSTLPGKGSRKVDF.

The chain employs TRBV5-6 and TRBJ2-2; the D gene is possibly TRBD1 (5 bases). This CDR3 is built from 16 residues. Germline V gene lookup returns CDR1 SGHDT and CDR2 YYEEEE. With 0 bases removed from V and 5 bases from J, the gap between germline ends came to 14 bases. The CDR3 sequence is CASSLVGDWQTGELFF. Written as DNA, the CDR3 is TGTGCCAGCAGCTTGGTAGGGGATTGGCAGACCGGGGAGCTGTTTTTT. Based on the CDR3 plus reference TRBV5-6 and TRBJ2-2, the full variable domain is DAGVTQSPTHLIKTRGQQVTLRCSPKSGHDTVSWYQQALGQGPQFIFQYYEEEERQRGNFPDRFSGHQFPNYSSELNVNALLLGDSALYLCASSLVGDWQTGELFFGEGSRLTVL.

This clone was counted a few times. This chain connects TRBV6-1 to TRBJ2-3, with 13 bases matching TRBD2. V lost 5 bases and J lost 3; bases outside the gene matches: 2. This CDR3 has 15 amino acids. Germline CDR1 and CDR2: MNHNS and SASEGT. The CDR3 here is CASSKLAGGTDTQYF. The CDR3 nucleotides are TGTGCCAGCAGTAAACTAGCGGGAGGGACAGATACGCAGTATTTT.

The chain is built from TRBV6-1 and TRBJ2-7; TRBD1 is a possible D gene (6 bases). The germline gives CDR1 MNHNS, CDR2 SASEGT. The CDR3 length is 15 residues. Trimming left V 8 bases short and J 2 bases short, with 19 bases between. In DNA, the CDR3 is TGTGCCAGCTTCCCCCAGGGGTCTTTAACCTACGAGCAGTACTTC. As protein: CASFPQGSLTYEQYF.

The rearrangement joins TRBV6-4 to TRBJ1-2; 8 bases align to TRBD1. With 5 bases clipped from V and 7 bases from J, the junction kept 15 bases outside the gene matches. Germline loops: CDR1 MRHNA, CDR2 SNTAGT. This CDR3 comprises 16 residues. As DNA, the CDR3 is TGTGCCAGCAGTCCCCTGCCGGGACAGGATTTGCGTGGCTACACCTTC. Its translation is CASSPLPGQDLRGYTF.

The genes are TRBV11-2 and TRBJ2-7; the D is unclear. Trimming stripped 5 bases from V and 0 bases from J, with 5 bases between. The germline CDR1 and CDR2 sequences are SGHAT and FQNNGV. CDR3 size: 12 residues. In DNA, the CDR3 is TGTGCCAGCAGCCCGAGCTCCTACGAGCAGTACTTC. As protein: CASSPSSYEQYF.

This clone was found a few times. The V and J genes are TRBV9 and TRBJ1-1; no firm D call. Germline CDR1 is SGDLS and CDR2 is YYNGEE. This CDR3 has 18 residues. V lost 4 bases, J lost 4 bases, and 26 bases lay in between. The CDR3 protein is CASSPEGAGWVGSTEAFF. The CDR3 DNA is TGTGCCAGCAGCCCAGAGGGAGCAGGTTGGGTGGGGAGCACTGAAGCTTTCTTT.

The V gene is TRBV5-1, the J gene TRBJ2-1, with TRBD1 identical over 8 bases. The CDR3 is 16 amino acids. The trim removed 2 bases at V and 7 bases at J, leaving 11 bases unmatched. Germline loops: CDR1 SGHRS, CDR2 YFSETQ. The CDR3 loop is CASSLGAAGGLNEQFF. DNA of the CDR3: TGCGCCAGCAGCTTAGGGGCGGCAGGGGGCTTGAATGAGCAGTTCTTC.

This chain uses TRBV11-3 with TRBJ1-1; no clear D. The ends were cut back, 0 bases at V and 2 bases at J, with 7 bases in the middle. Germline V gene data show CDR1 as SGHNT and CDR2 as YENEEA. The CDR3 runs 14 residues. The CDR3 DNA follows: TGTGCCAGCAGCTTAGAGGGCCCCAACACTGAAGCTTTCTTT. Translating it yields CASSLEGPNTEAFF.

This clone was seen just once. The V gene is TRBV11-1, the J gene TRBJ1-1; TRBD1 matches 10 bases. Germline V CDR1 and CDR2: SGHAT, FQDESV (reference sequence). This CDR3 region has 15 residues. Trimming at V came to 5 bases and at J to 6 bases, leaving 9 bases not matched to a gene. The CDR3 region is CASSDGTGEYAEAFF. CDR3 bases: TGTGCCAGCAGCGACGGGACAGGGGAATATGCTGAAGCTTTCTTT.